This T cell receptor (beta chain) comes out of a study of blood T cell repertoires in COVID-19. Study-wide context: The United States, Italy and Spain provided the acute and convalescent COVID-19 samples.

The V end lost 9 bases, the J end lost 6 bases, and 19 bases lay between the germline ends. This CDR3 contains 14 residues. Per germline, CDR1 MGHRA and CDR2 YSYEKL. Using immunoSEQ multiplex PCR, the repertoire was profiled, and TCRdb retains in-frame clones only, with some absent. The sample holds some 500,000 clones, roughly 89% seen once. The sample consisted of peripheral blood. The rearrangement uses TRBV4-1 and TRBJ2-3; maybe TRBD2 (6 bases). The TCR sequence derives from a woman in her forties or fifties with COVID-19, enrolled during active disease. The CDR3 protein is CASSLGGGWDTQYF. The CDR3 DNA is TGCGCCAGTTCCTTGGGGGGAGGTTGGGATACGCAGTATTTT.